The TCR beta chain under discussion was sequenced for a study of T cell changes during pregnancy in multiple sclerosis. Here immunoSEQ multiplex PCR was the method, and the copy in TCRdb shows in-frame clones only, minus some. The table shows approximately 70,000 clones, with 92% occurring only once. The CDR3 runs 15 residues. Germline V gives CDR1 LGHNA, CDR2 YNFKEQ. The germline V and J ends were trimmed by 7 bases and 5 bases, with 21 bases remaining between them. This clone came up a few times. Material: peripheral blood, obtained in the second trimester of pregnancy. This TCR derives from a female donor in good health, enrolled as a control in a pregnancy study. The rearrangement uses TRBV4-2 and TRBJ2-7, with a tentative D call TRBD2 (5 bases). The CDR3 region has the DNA TGTGCCAGCACCCGTTCGGAGGACTCACCGAACGAGCAGTACTTC. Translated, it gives CASTRSEDSPNEQYF.